This T cell receptor (beta chain) was retrieved from a study of T-cell reconstitution after alpha-beta-depleted transplantation in children. Broader study findings: Several hundred expanded graft clones reportedly supplied alpha-beta T cells about two months after transplant.

Library preparation (for TCRbeta) was performed with unique molecular identifiers. One entry per CDR3 protein, called by TCRdb with MiXCR from the PCR reads. Of 540,000 or so distinct CDR3 sequences listed, roughly 23% are singletons. This clonotype was found a few times. Its antigen is not known. The CDR3 runs to 14 residues. V shed 7 bases and J 3 bases; nucleotides not matched to a gene: 3. Germline CDR1 reads SGDLS; CDR2 reads YYNGEE. The chain is built from TRBV9 and TRBJ2-2, with 10 nucleotides matching TRBD2. This clonotype was sampled from a boy less than two years old who had a stem cell transplant for acute myeloid leukemia, so the T cells may come from the graft donor. The sample here was PBMCs, mostly from graft donor cells, taken 360 days after TCRalphabeta/CD19-depleted stem cell transplant. The CDR3 DNA is TGTGCCAGCTCTAGCGGGGGAGACACCGGGGAGCTGTTTTTT. Residues: CASSSGGDTGELFF.